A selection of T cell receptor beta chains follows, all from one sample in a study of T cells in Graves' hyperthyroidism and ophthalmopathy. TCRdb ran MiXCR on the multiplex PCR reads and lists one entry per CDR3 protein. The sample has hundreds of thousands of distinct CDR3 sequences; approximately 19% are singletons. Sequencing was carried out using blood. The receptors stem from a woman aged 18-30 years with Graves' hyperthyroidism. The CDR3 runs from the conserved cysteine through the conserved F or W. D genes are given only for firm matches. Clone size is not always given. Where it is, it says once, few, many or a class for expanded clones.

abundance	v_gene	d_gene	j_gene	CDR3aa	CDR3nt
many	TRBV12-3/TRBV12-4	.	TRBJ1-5	CASSVQDEGGQPQHF	TGTGCCAGCAGTGTACAGGACGAAGGAGGTCAGCCCCAGCATTTT
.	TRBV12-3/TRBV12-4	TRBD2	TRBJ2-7	CASSSGTSGLRSYEQYF	TGTGCCAGCAGTTCCGGGACTAGCGGGCTTCGGTCCTACGAGCAGTACTTC
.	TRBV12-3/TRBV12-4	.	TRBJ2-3	CASSPGAQYF	TGTGCCAGCAGCCCCGGGGCGCAGTATTTT
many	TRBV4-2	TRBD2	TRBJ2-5	CASSQKPGLAEETQYF	TGTGCCAGCAGCCAAAAACCGGGACTAGCGGAAGAGACCCAGTACTTC
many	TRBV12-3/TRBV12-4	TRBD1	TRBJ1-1	CASRGRRQGTNTEAFF	TGTGCCAGCAGAGGTCGCCGACAGGGGACGAACACTGAAGCTTTCTTT
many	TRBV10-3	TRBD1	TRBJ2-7	CAIRETGAHEQYF	TGTGCCATCAGGGAGACAGGGGCTCACGAGCAGTACTTC
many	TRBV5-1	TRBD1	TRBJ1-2	CASSDGQGIYGYTF	TGCGCCAGCAGCGATGGACAGGGGATCTATGGCTACACCTTC
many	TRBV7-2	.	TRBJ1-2	CASSPDRWPYGYTF	TGTGCCAGCAGCCCAGACCGGTGGCCCTATGGCTACACCTTC
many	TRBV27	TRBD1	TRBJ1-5	CASSRKSGTGFGQPQHF	TGTGCCAGCAGTCGCAAATCCGGGACAGGGTTCGGTCAGCCCCAGCATTTT
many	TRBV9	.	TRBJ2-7	CASSKTGTSSYEQYF	TGTGCCAGCAGCAAAACCGGGACCAGCTCCTACGAGCAGTACTTC
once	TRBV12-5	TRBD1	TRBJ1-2	CASGPPDRGNNYGYTF	TGTGCTAGTGGCCCTCCCGACAGGGGAAATAACTATGGCTACACCTTC
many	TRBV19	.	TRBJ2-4	CASSNPGLAKNIQYF	TGTGCCAGTAGCAACCCGGGACTAGCCAAAAACATTCAGTACTTC
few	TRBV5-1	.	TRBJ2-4	CASSFTGEGNIKYF	TGCGCCAGCAGCTTTACAGGGGAGGGAAACATTAAGTACTTC
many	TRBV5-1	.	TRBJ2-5	CASSFGQRETQYF	TGCGCCAGCAGCTTTGGACAGCGAGAGACCCAGTACTTC